The 5 T cell receptor beta chains given below trace back to one sample, sequenced in a study of prognosis after radiotherapy for stage I lung cancer. The TCR beta CDR3 region was amplified from genomic DNA, with two rounds of multiplex PCR being used for the amplification. First-round PCR amplification was performed with primers specific to each TRBV and TRBJ gene. TCRdb itself ran the multiplex PCR reads through MiXCR, one entry per CDR3 protein. The sample lists roughly 29,000 distinct CDR3 sequences, less than 40% occurring once. Sample: PBMCs, taken before or after stereotactic body radiation therapy (not recorded which). The receptors derive from a donor aged 50 or older with non-small cell lung cancer.

The V and J genes are TRBV20-1 and TRBJ2-3, with a tentative D call TRBD2 (8 bases). V was pared by 0 bases and J by 0 bases, with 22 bases between. The germline V gene has CDR1 DFQATT and CDR2 SNEGSKA (reference sequence). CDR3 size: 19 residues. In DNA, the CDR3 is TGCAGTGCTAGAGACTACGGGACTAGAGGGGGCGGAAGCACAGATACGCAGTATTTT. Protein sequence: CSARDYGTRGGGSTDTQYF.

This clonotype was picked up many times. The chain uses TRBV6-5 and TRBJ2-7; a possible D gene is TRBD1 (6 bases). V was pared by 2 bases and J by 2 bases, with 10 bases between. Germline values: CDR1 MNHEY, CDR2 SVGAGI. The CDR3 has 14 residues. The DNA for the CDR3 is TGTGCCAGCAGTTACGGTGAGGGGGCCTACGAGCAGTACTTC. This codes for CASSYGEGAYEQYF.

This clonotype showed up many times. The rearrangement joins TRBV20-1 to TRBJ2-2; no firm D call. Germline V gene data show CDR1 as DFQATT and CDR2 as SNEGSKA (reference sequence). Trimming shortened V by 3 bases and J by 5 bases, and 13 bases separated the two germline ends. The CDR3 totals 14 residues. The CDR3 spells CSASPSPVTGELFF. DNA of the CDR3: TGCAGTGCTAGTCCCTCACCGGTGACCGGGGAGCTGTTTTTT.

This clonotype showed up just once. DNA for the CDR3: TGCGCCAGCAGCCAAGAACCGGGACAGAGTTATTCACCCCTCCACTTT. Protein: CASSQEPGQSYSPLHF. The chain uses TRBV4-1 and TRBJ1-6; 7 bases are a match to TRBD1. V shed 0 bases, J shed 8 bases, and the junction held 7 bases outside the gene matches. From germline, CDR1 is MGHRA and CDR2 YSYEKL. The CDR3 is 16 residues long.

Concerning this clonotype itself: An end of the junction does not agree with germline; a read error may underlie this. J is TRBJ2-7 and V is TRBV27; 12 nucleotides match TRBD2. Germline assignment: CDR1 MNHEY and CDR2 SMNVEV (reference sequence). The CDR3 has 16 residues. The CDR3 region has the DNA TGTGACAGCAGTTTATTAACTAGCGGGAGGATCTACGAGCAGTACTTC. This gives the protein CDSSLLTSGRIYEQYF.